This T cell receptor beta chain was found in a study of T cells after yellow fever vaccination. This clonotype was counted ten times or more. TCRdb reanalysed the 5' RACE reads using MiXCR and keeps one entry per CDR3 protein. The sample records 150,000 to 200,000 distinct CDR3 sequences, roughly 6.2% being singletons. The sample here was CD4+ T cells sorted from PBMCs, taken on the day of the first yellow fever vaccination. This TCR was recovered from a man aged 18 to 30 who received the YFV17D yellow fever vaccine.

CDR3 bases: TGTGCCAGCAGTAACCCCGGGACGGCTGGCACTGAAGCTTTCTTT. Its translation: CASSNPGTAGTEAFF. The V and J genes are TRBV6-5 and TRBJ1-1; possibly TRBD1 for D (5 bases). Trimming stripped 5 bases from V and 4 bases from J, with 17 bases between. The germline V gene encodes CDR1 MNHEY and CDR2 SVGAGI. This CDR3 region has 15 residues.